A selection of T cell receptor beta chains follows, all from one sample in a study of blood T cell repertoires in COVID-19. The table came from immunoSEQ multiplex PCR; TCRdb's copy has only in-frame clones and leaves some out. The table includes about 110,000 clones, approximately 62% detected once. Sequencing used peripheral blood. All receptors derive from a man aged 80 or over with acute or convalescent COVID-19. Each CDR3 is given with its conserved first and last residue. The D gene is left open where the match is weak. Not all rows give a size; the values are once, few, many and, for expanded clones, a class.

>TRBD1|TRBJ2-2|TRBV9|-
TGTGCCAGCAGCGCTATGACAGGGAAGAACACCGGGGAGCTGTTTTTT
CASSAMTGKNTGELFF
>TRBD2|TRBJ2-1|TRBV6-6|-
TGTGCCAGCAGTTACTCGTATAGCGGGAGCGGGAATGAGCAGTTCTTC
CASSYSYSGSGNEQFF
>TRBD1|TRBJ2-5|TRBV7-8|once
TGTGCCAGCAGCCCTCGAGGGGCAGGGGGAGCCCAGTACTTC
CASSPRGAGGAQYF
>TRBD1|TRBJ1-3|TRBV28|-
TGTGCCAGCAGGACCTCGGGACAGCCAACTGGAAACACCATATATTTT
CASRTSGQPTGNTIYF
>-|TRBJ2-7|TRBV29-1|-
TGCAGCGTTACAGGTGCCGCCTACGAGCAGTACTTC
CSVTGAAYEQYF
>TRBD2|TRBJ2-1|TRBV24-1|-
TGTGCCACCAGTGACGCTTTAGCGGGAGGCTACAATGAGCAGTTCTTC
CATSDALAGGYNEQFF
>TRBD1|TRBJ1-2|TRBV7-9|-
TGTGCCAGCAGCAAAACAGGGGGCGATTTAGATGGCTACACCTTC
CASSKTGGDLDGYTF
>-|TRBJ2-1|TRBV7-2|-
TGTGCCAGCAGCTTAGCGCTATCCTCCTACAATGAGCAGTTCTTC
CASSLALSSYNEQFF
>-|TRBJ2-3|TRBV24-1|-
TGTGCCACCAGTGCTAGGGGAAGCACAGATACGCAGTATTTT
CATSARGSTDTQYF
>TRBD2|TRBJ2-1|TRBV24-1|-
TGTGCCACCAGCCAGCGGGAGGTCTACAATGAGCAGTTCTTC
CATSQREVYNEQFF
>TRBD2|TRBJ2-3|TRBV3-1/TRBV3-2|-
TGTGCCAGCAGCCAAGATCAATGGCGGACTAGAAGCACAGATACGCAGTATTTT
CASSQDQWRTRSTDTQYF
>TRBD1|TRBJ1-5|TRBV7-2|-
TGTGCCAGCAGCCGTGGAGGGGGCGATCAGCCCCAGCATTTT
CASSRGGGDQPQHF